This TCR beta chain was found in a study of blood T cell repertoires in COVID-19 (dated by TCRdb to 2018 to 2021). Study-wide context: Samples from collaborators originated in the United States, Italy and Spain and spanned both the acute and convalescent phases of COVID-19. Where available, HLA class I and class II types were taken from metadata supplied by the sample provider and were not determined by assay-based typing. A de-identified subject ID, COVID-19 status, age in years and sex were almost always included in the sample metadata. Samples were obtained from the ongoing ImmuneRACE study (first 160 participants) and from over a thousand subjects provided by 6 global collaborators. The prospective study material was composed of cDNA or gDNA derived from T cells, B-cell-depleted T cells, or PBMCs. Subjects who had been exposed to COVID-19, were actively infected with it, or had recovered from it provided the deeply sampled blood TCRbeta repertoires that made up the dataset. A freely available public database, intended as a resource for researchers studying the immune response to SARS-CoV-2, is where the repertoires were released. Beyond this particular receptor, the publication reports: Clinical and demographic metadata were provided uncurated, with the amount varying by source and participant.

As concerns this clone: Its specific antigen is unknown. No much larger clone exists at a distance of one base, and base qualities are not known.

TCRbeta CDR3 regions were amplified from genomic DNA using the immunoSEQ Assay, a bias-controlled multiplex PCR. The paper's processing steps were these. The number of nucleated cells in each sample was estimated by amplification of reference gene primers within the assay. To quantify the absolute abundance of each unique TCRbeta CDR3 rearrangement, sequence reads were collapsed and filtered. Productive Simpson clonality was computed per sample as the square root of Simpson's diversity index over productive rearrangements. TCRdb took this table from immuneACCESS and kept in-frame rearrangements with V and J called. Such tables lack part of the clones; where checked against another copy, unresolved V genes explain under half of the gap, and the rest is unexplained. V, J and clone size are those of that table, while D and trimming were read from the DNA. The sample contains approximately 160,000 clones, roughly 93% of them found a single time. The ten biggest clones cover just under 2% of the sample.

CDR1 and CDR2 were assigned from the germline V gene (reference sequence) as SGHNT and YYREEE. The CDR3 numbers 15 residues from cysteine through phenylalanine. This entry keeps only the CDR3 DNA: 45 bases, framed from base 1. Ends trimmed: V by 7 bases, J by 0 bases; bases unmatched to a gene: 9. In Seattle, one collaborating source enrolled patients while the infection was active and tracked those patients longitudinally over the course of disease. The collaborating institutions used their own protocols to collect whole blood in K2EDTA tubes. For TCRbeta analysis, collaborator samples were shipped as frozen whole blood, as isolated PBMCs, or as DNA extracted from either sample type.

The TCR comes from an older woman with COVID-19, enrolled during active disease. Here the chain combines TRBV5-4 and TRBJ2-7, with 8 middle bases fitting TRBD2. Sample: peripheral blood. The base sequence is TGTGCCAGCTTCCGGGGGGGGCAAAGCTCCTACGAGCAGTACTTC. Its protein product is CASFRGGQSSYEQYF.